Below are 7 T cell receptor beta chains sequenced from a single sample in a study of post-analysis software for immune sequencing data. Unique molecular identifiers tagged the TCR beta cDNA libraries. TCRdb passed the PCR reads through MiXCR, listing each CDR3 protein once. The sample lists 150,000 to 200,000 distinct CDR3 sequences; 30% to 45% were seen once. The sample in question was blood, obtained after autologous hematopoietic stem cell transplantation. These receptors all come from a girl between 5 and 17 years old with multiple sclerosis.

This clonotype was seen only a few times. This chain uses TRBV9 with TRBJ2-7; D is unclear. The germline gives CDR1 SGDLS, CDR2 YYNGEE. The CDR3 runs to 15 residues. V dropped 0 bases and J dropped 5 bases, with 15 bases sitting between them. Written as DNA, the CDR3 is TGTGCCAGCAGCGTAGCTACCTCCCCCGTCAACGAGCAGTACTTC. Protein sequence: CASSVATSPVNEQYF. Drawing the rest from reference TRBV9 and TRBJ2-7, the complete variable domain is DSGVTQTPKHLITATGQRVTLRCSPRSGDLSVYWYQQSLDQGLQFLIQYYNGEERAKGNILERFSAQQFPDLHSELNLSSLELGDSALYFCASSVATSPVNEQYFGPGTRLTVT.

Here the CDR3 DNA reads TGCAGTGCTAGTCGGGCGGGAGGGTCAGATACGCAGTATTTT. Translation gives CSASRAGGSDTQYF. The rearrangement uses TRBV20-1 and TRBJ2-3, with 9 bases fitting TRBD2. V lost 3 bases, J lost 4 bases, and 5 bases stayed unmatched. Germline V CDR1 and CDR2: DFQATT, SNEGSKA (reference sequence). The CDR3 contains 14 residues.

This clonotype occurred many times. The genes are TRBV7-9 and TRBJ2-7; D uncertain. V was trimmed by 5 bases and J by 11 bases, leaving 19 bases between them. The CDR3 loop spans 13 amino acids. Germline CDR1 reads SEHNR; CDR2 reads FQNEAQ (reference sequence). The CDR3 sequence: CASSGKGLEEKYF. CDR3 nucleotides: TGTGCCAGCAGCGGAAAAGGTTTAGAGGAAAAGTACTTC.

This CDR3 is CASSLVSGTEGYTF. CDR3 bases: TGCGCCAGCAGCTTGGTCTCGGGGACTGAGGGCTACACCTTC. The genes are TRBV5-1 and TRBJ1-2; TRBD1 might be the D (5 bases). This CDR3 is 14 amino acids long. CDR1 is SGHRS, CDR2 YFSETQ, per germline. Trimming took off 0 bases at V and 8 bases at J, with 14 bases between the two ends. Full variable domain (remainder filled in from reference TRBV5-1 and TRBJ1-2): KAGVTQTPRYLIKTRGQQVTLSCSPISGHRSVSWYQQTPGQGLQFLFEYFSETQRNKGNFPGRFSGRQFSNSRSEMNVSTLELGDSALYLCASSLVSGTEGYTFGSGTRLTVV.

There are a few counts of this clonotype. The rearrangement uses TRBV4-1 and TRBJ2-1; TRBD2 aligns across 13 bases. The ends lost 6 bases at V and 0 bases at J; junction bases unmatched: 14. Germline CDR1 MGHRA, CDR2 YSYEKL. CDR3 size: 20 residues. CDR3 protein: CASRVQGGLAGRSSYNEQFF. The CDR3 DNA sequence: TGCGCCAGCAGGGTTCAGGGGGGACTAGCGGGAAGGAGCTCCTACAATGAGCAGTTCTTC.

This clonotype occurred a few times. The gene calls are TRBV20-1 and TRBJ1-1, with D unclear. Germline-derived CDR1 and CDR2 are DFQATT and SNEGSKA (reference sequence). V lost 3 bases to trimming and J lost 7 bases, with 9 bases between them. The CDR3 extends over 11 amino acids. CDR3 DNA: TGCAGTGCTAGGGGCGGCAGTGAAGCTTTCTTT. Translation: CSARGGSEAFF.

The chain joins TRBV19 to TRBJ2-6, with unresolved D. This CDR3 is 13 amino acids long. In germline, CDR1 is LNHDA, CDR2 SQIVND (reference sequence). The V end was cut by 4 bases, the J end by 1 base, with 2 bases between. The CDR3 nucleotides read TGTGCCAGTAGTACATCTGGGGCCAACGTCCTGACTTTC. It translates to CASSTSGANVLTF.